These 22 T cell receptor beta chains were sequenced from one sample in a study of cytomegalovirus exposure and HLA in healthy donors. 13 Jbeta primers and 60 Vbeta primers were used for the PCR. Libraries were prepared by immunoSEQ multiplex PCR; TCRdb keeps only in-frame clonotypes and omits some of them. The data contain roughly 180,000 clones, roughly 84% of them singletons. The sequenced sample consisted of PBMCs. Receptors were obtained from a male donor in good health and CMV-seronegative.

This chain joins TRBV7-2 and TRBJ2-7; 9 nucleotides line up with TRBD1. The CDR3 consists of 18 residues. Germline trimming cut 1 base from V and 2 bases from J; bases unmatched to any gene: 12. Germline CDR1 and CDR2: SGHTA and FQGNSA. The CDR3 region has the DNA TGTGCCAGCAGCTTAGTAGGGTCCACAGGGGGCCCTACCTACGAGCAGTACTTC. Its protein product is CASSLVGSTGGPTYEQYF.

The J gene is TRBJ2-7, the V gene TRBV29-1, with D possibly matching TRBD2 (6 bases). Per the germline V gene, CDR1 is SQVTM and CDR2 is ANQGSEA. The CDR3 contains 14 residues. The ends were cut back, 6 bases at V and 0 bases at J, with 15 bases in the middle. CDR3 coding DNA: TGCAGCGTGATTGGCGGGGAAAGCTCCTACGAGCAGTACTTC. It yields the protein CSVIGGESSYEQYF.

The J gene is TRBJ1-5, the V gene TRBV19; TRBD1 is a possible D gene (5 bases). The CDR3 consists of 14 residues. Trimming cost V 1 base and J 5 bases, with 9 bases left between them. Germline CDR1 reads LNHDA; CDR2 reads SQIVND (reference sequence). This chain's CDR3 is CASSIVGPYQPQHF. Here the CDR3 DNA reads TGTGCCAGTAGTATAGTGGGGCCGTATCAGCCCCAGCATTTT.

The chain carries TRBV6-6 and TRBJ1-1; possibly TRBD1 for D (6 bases). CDR3 length: 15 residues. The V gene lost 10 bases and the J gene lost 7 bases, with 25 bases spanning the gap. CDR1 MNHNY and CDR2 SVGAGI come from the germline V gene (reference sequence). The CDR3 DNA sequence: TGTGCCACCATCCCAGGGGCTACACTCTACAGTGAAGCTTTCTTT. It specifies CATIPGATLYSEAFF.

The chain recombines TRBV7-8 with TRBJ2-7, with 8 bases fitting TRBD1. There are 18 residues in the CDR3. V dropped 5 bases and J dropped 1; count of bases not matched to a gene: 16. Germline V CDR1 and CDR2: SGHVS, FQNEAQ. DNA for the CDR3: TGTGCCAGCAGCCGCAGTCGGTCGGTCGGGACAGGTTCCTACGAGCAGTACTTC. Translation gives CASSRSRSVGTGSYEQYF.

Only a few counts were recorded for this clone. V gene TRBV6-1 combines with J gene TRBJ1-2, with no clear D. The CDR3 covers 13 residues. Germline V gene sequence: CDR1 MNHNS, CDR2 SASEGT. Deletions cut 6 bases from V and 5 bases from J, with 13 bases between. The CDR3 is CASSIDNKYGYTF. Written as DNA, the CDR3 is TGTGCCAGCAGCATAGACAATAAGTATGGCTACACCTTC.

In this sample, this clone turned up a few times. V is TRBV6-5 and J is TRBJ1-3, with a possible D match to TRBD1 (6 bases). There are 15 residues in the CDR3. Germline V gene sequence: CDR1 MNHEY, CDR2 SVGAGI. Trimming left V 2 bases short and J 0 bases short, with 8 bases between. CDR3 protein: CASSYGQHSGNTIYF. In DNA form, the CDR3 reads TGTGCCAGCAGTTACGGACAGCACTCTGGAAACACCATATATTTT.

The chain links TRBV27 to TRBJ2-7; a possible D gene is TRBD1 (6 bases). V lost 6 bases and J 0 bases, leaving 15 bases between the germline ends. Germline CDR1 MNHEY, CDR2 SMNVEV (reference sequence). This CDR3 contains 15 residues. The CDR3 loop reads CASSRQVTLSYEQYF. The DNA for the CDR3 is TGTGCCAGCAGCCGACAGGTCACGCTCTCCTACGAGCAGTACTTC.

This clone was found once. The rearrangement joins TRBV6-5 to TRBJ1-3; 7 nucleotides align to TRBD1. The V gene end was trimmed by 2 bases and the J gene end by 8 bases; junction bases not matched to a gene: 12. Germline values: CDR1 MNHEY, CDR2 SVGAGI. This CDR3 contains 16 residues. The CDR3 loop is CASSYQQGQYGDTIYF. The CDR3 region has the DNA TGTGCCAGCAGTTACCAACAGGGGCAATACGGGGACACCATATATTTT.

The rearrangement joins TRBV29-1 to TRBJ1-5, with D perhaps TRBD1 (6 bases). V lost 7 bases and J lost 3, with 10 bases in between. This CDR3 is 12 amino acids long. Germline V gene sequence: CDR1 SQVTM, CDR2 ANQGSEA. The CDR3 sequence: CSAGQLNQPQHF. CDR3 nucleotide sequence: TGCAGCGCCGGACAGCTCAATCAGCCCCAGCATTTT.

CDR3: CASSFQGQGVDTIYF. DNA for the CDR3: TGTGCCAGCAGCTTCCAGGGACAGGGGGTTGACACCATATATTTT. The V call is TRBV7-9, the J call TRBJ1-3, with TRBD1 matching 11 bases. The germline V gene encodes CDR1 SEHNR and CDR2 FQNEAQ (reference sequence). The CDR3 is made up of 15 amino acids. Unmatched junction bases numbered 6, after V lost 3 bases and J lost 8 bases.

The rearrangement joins TRBV5-6 to TRBJ2-7, with D tentatively TRBD1 (5 bases). V dropped 7 bases and J dropped 4 bases, with 12 bases sitting between them. The CDR3 totals 12 residues. Germline V gene sequence: CDR1 SGHDT, CDR2 YYEEEE. The CDR3 loop reads CASGKTEYEQYF. Written as DNA, the CDR3 is TGTGCCAGCGGAAAGACAGAGTACGAGCAGTACTTC.

This chain links TRBV2 with TRBJ1-2, with 8 bases fitting TRBD1. Trimming at V came to 5 bases and at J to 4 bases, leaving 9 bases not matched to a gene. The CDR3 extends over 15 amino acids. Germline V gene sequence: CDR1 SNHLY, CDR2 FYNNEI. CDR3 sequence reads: CASSPFRTGSYGYTF. CDR3 bases: TGTGCCAGCAGTCCCTTTCGGACAGGGAGCTATGGCTACACCTTC.

This rearrangement joins TRBV18 to TRBJ2-1; D is possibly TRBD2 (6 bases). Germline V gene lookup returns CDR1 KGHSH and CDR2 LQKENI. This CDR3 has 16 residues. V was clipped by 4 bases and J by 1 base, with 14 bases between them. Here the CDR3 DNA reads TGTGCCAGCTCACTGAACGGGGCGGGGTCCTACAATGAGCAGTTCTTC. It codes for CASSLNGAGSYNEQFF.

The chain combines TRBV7-8 with TRBJ2-1, with 15 nucleotides matching TRBD2. Germline values: CDR1 SGHVS, CDR2 FQNEAQ. This CDR3 contains 16 residues. V lost 3 bases and J lost 7; bases outside the gene matches: 4. The CDR3 sequence is CASSFSGTSGRNEQFF. The CDR3 DNA reads as TGTGCCAGCAGCTTTTCCGGGACTAGCGGGAGGAATGAGCAGTTCTTC.

A note on this clone: Other nucleotide sequences in the sample specify the same CDR3. The chain is built from TRBV5-1 and TRBJ2-2; 13 bases align to TRBD2. This CDR3 is 18 amino acids long. The V gene's germline CDR1 is SGHRS and CDR2 YFSETQ. Trimming removed 1 base from V and 1 base from J; junction bases left unmatched: 4. The CDR3 DNA is TGCGCCAGCAGCTTGAGACTAGCGGGGGGCCGGAACACCGGGGAGCTGTTTTTT. Its protein product is CASSLRLAGGRNTGELFF.

The chain combines TRBV5-1 with TRBJ2-7, with a possible D match to TRBD1 (6 bases). The length of the CDR3 is 12 residues. Trimming pared 4 bases from V and 6 bases from J, leaving 11 bases between. Germline CDR1 SGHRS, CDR2 YFSETQ. In DNA form, the CDR3 reads TGCGCCAGCAGCCAACAGGGTGGCGAGCAGTACTTC. Translating it yields CASSQQGGEQYF. Full variable domain (outside the CDR3, taken from reference TRBV5-1 and TRBJ2-7): KAGVTQTPRYLIKTRGQQVTLSCSPISGHRSVSWYQQTPGQGLQFLFEYFSETQRNKGNFPGRFSGRQFSNSRSEMNVSTLELGDSALYLCASSQQGGEQYFGPGTRLTVT.

This clone occurred once. The chain joins TRBV7-2 to TRBJ1-1; 7 positions agree with TRBD1. CDR3 length equals 15 residues. With 4 bases clipped from V and 5 bases from J, the junction kept 10 bases outside the gene matches. Germline lookup yields CDR1 SGHTA and CDR2 FQGNSA. The CDR3: CASSSGQLRGTEAFF. As DNA, the CDR3 is TGTGCCAGCAGCTCGGGACAGTTAAGAGGGACTGAAGCTTTCTTT.

The rearrangement joins TRBV5-8 to TRBJ2-3, with TRBD2 matching over 7 bases. V lost 0 bases and J lost 6; bases outside the gene matches: 10. The germline gives CDR1 SGHTS, CDR2 YDEGEE. This CDR3 contains 16 residues. CDR3 sequence reads: CASSLASGGSRDTQYF. As DNA, the CDR3 is TGTGCCAGCAGCTTGGCCTCGGGGGGAAGTAGGGATACGCAGTATTTT. The full variable domain, completed using reference TRBV5-8 and TRBJ2-3, is EAGVTQSPTHLIKTRGQQATLRCSPISGHTSVYWYQQALGLGLQFLLWYDEGEERNRGNFPPRFSGRQFPNYSSELNVNALELEDSALYLCASSLASGGSRDTQYFGPGTRLTVL.

The CDR3 loop is CASSPKPRTGDNEQFF. The CDR3 DNA follows: TGTGCCAGCAGCCCCAAGCCCCGGACAGGGGACAATGAGCAGTTCTTC. The rearrangement links TRBV27 to TRBJ2-1; TRBD1 aligns across 9 bases. From germline, CDR1 is MNHEY and CDR2 SMNVEV (reference sequence). This CDR3 is 16 amino acids long. J was trimmed by 5 bases and V by 6 bases; bases with no gene match: 11.

The table lists this clone with a few counts. The chain combines TRBV6-5 with TRBJ2-1; 12 bases fit TRBD1. The J segment lost 9 bases and the V segment lost 6 bases, leaving 9 bases of the junction unmatched. Germline values: CDR1 MNHEY, CDR2 SVGAGI. CDR3 length equals 15 residues. The chain's CDR3 is CASRSRDRGLGEQFF. The CDR3 coding sequence is TGTGCCAGCAGGAGCCGGGACAGGGGGCTTGGTGAGCAGTTCTTC.

The CDR3 spells CASSYLDGSRADTQYF. For the CDR3, the DNA is TGTGCCAGCAGTTACCTCGACGGGAGCAGGGCAGATACGCAGTATTTT. The J gene is TRBJ2-3, the V gene TRBV27; weak D call: TRBD2 (6 bases). CDR1 and CDR2 (germline): MNHEY, SMNVEV (reference sequence). The V gene lost 4 bases and the J gene lost 4 bases, with 18 bases spanning the gap. This CDR3 spans 16 amino acids.